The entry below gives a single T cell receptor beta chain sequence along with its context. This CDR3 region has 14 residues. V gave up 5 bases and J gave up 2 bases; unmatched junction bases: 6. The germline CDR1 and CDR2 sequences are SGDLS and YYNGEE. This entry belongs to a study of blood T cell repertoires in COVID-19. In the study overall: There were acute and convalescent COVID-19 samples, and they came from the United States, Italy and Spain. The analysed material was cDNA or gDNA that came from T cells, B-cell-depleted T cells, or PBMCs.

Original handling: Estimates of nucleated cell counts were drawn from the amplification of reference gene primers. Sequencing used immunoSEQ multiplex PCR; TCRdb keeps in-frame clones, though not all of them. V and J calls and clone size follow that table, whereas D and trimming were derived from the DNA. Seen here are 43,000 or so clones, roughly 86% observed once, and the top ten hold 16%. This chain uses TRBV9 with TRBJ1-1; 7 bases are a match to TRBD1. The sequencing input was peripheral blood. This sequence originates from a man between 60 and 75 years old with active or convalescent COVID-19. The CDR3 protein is CASSRQGGNTEAFF. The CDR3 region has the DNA TGTGCCAGCAGTAGACAGGGAGGAAACACTGAAGCTTTCTTT.